The source of this TCR beta chain is a study of beta chain features in type 1 diabetes. Broader study findings: Researchers could not determine here whether HLA type influences TCRB rearrangement.

V lost 2 bases to trimming and J lost 4 bases, with 8 bases between them. The CDR3 covers 12 residues. Germline-derived CDR1 and CDR2 are GTSNPN and SVGIG (reference sequence). This clone was seen a handful of times. Its specificity is unknown. One heparinised blood draw, averaging approximately 120 mL, came from each donor. Purities over 95% were achieved in all sorted populations. The investigators reverse transcribed all of the isolated RNA, so they sequenced expressed TCRB transcripts. TCRdb's table, derived via immunoSEQ multiplex PCR, lists solely in-frame clones and lacks some. The table has 350,000 to 400,000 clones, over 12% seen once.

The genes are TRBV30 and TRBJ2-5; a possible D gene is TRBD1 (5 bases). The specimen was naive CD4+ T cells from blood. The origin of this receptor is a woman aged 18-29 years in good health. CDR3 amino acids: CAWSSQGETQYF. CDR3 DNA sequence: TGTGCCTGGAGTAGCCAGGGAGAGACCCAGTACTTC. The whole variable domain, filled in from reference TRBV30 and TRBJ2-5, reads SQTIHQWPATLVQPVGSPLSLECTVEGTSNPNLYWYRQAAGRGLQLLFYSVGIGQISSEVPQNLSASRPQDRQFILSSKKLLLSDSGFYLCAWSSQGETQYFGPGTRLLVL.